The 31 T cell receptor beta chains below were found in one sample sequenced in a study of blood T cell repertoires in COVID-19. The data were produced by immunoSEQ multiplex PCR, yet TCRdb's version contains in-frame clones alone and is incomplete. The table records roughly 260,000 clones, roughly 80% of them present only once. Sequencing used PBMCs or T cells enriched from blood (not recorded which). The receptors shown here come from a woman aged 40 to 50 who had been exposed to COVID-19.

The rearrangement joins TRBV6-1 to TRBJ1-4; no clear D gene. In germline, CDR1 is MNHNS, CDR2 SASEGT. The ends were cut back, 2 bases at V and 8 bases at J, with 15 bases in the middle. There are 15 residues in the CDR3. DNA of the CDR3: TGTGCCAGCAGTGAACAGTTTGCAGTATCCGAAAAACTGTTTTTT. Encoded protein: CASSEQFAVSEKLFF.

The chain combines TRBV7-3 with TRBJ2-1, with TRBD2 matching over 13 bases. This CDR3 is 14 amino acids long. Germline V gives CDR1 SGHTA, CDR2 FQGTGA. V gave up 8 bases and J gave up 5 bases; unmatched junction bases: 3. CDR3 sequence (DNA): TGTGCCAGCCGGACTAGCGGGGGCCACAATGAGCAGTTCTTC. Translation gives CASRTSGGHNEQFF.

This chain's CDR3 is CASSAPRGFDYGYTF. The CDR3 nucleotides are TGTGCCAGCAGCGCCCCCCGGGGGTTTGACTATGGCTACACCTTC. The chain joins TRBV7-9 to TRBJ1-2; maybe TRBD1 (5 bases). This CDR3 has 15 residues. V lost 5 bases, J lost 3 bases, and 16 bases lay in between. Germline values: CDR1 SEHNR, CDR2 FQNEAQ (reference sequence).

This clone appeared once. J is TRBJ1-5 and V is TRBV10-3; TRBD1 matches 9 bases. CDR3 length: 17 amino acids. V lost 2 bases, J lost 7 bases, and 12 bases stayed unmatched. Per the germline V gene, CDR1 is ENHRY and CDR2 is SYGVKD. This CDR3 is CAISEAPGTGRGQPQHF. The CDR3 nucleotides are TGTGCCATCAGTGAGGCCCCCGGGACAGGGAGAGGGCAGCCCCAGCATTTT.

The V gene is TRBV7-8, the J gene TRBJ2-3; D remains unclear. The CDR3 has 12 residues. Trimming stripped 5 bases from V and 4 bases from J, with 7 bases between. The germline CDR1 and CDR2 sequences are SGHVS and FQNEAQ. The CDR3 loop reads CASSPLPDTQYF. CDR3 nucleotide sequence: TGTGCCAGCAGCCCTCTCCCAGATACGCAGTATTTT.

This chain joins TRBV24-1 and TRBJ1-5; tentatively, D is TRBD1 (5 bases). The germline CDR1 and CDR2 sequences are KGHDR and SFDVKD. The CDR3 covers 15 residues. The ends were cut back, 9 bases at V and 1 base at J, with 15 bases in the middle. The CDR3 nucleotides are TGTGCCACCGGAGGGGCAGGGCCAAGCAATCAGCCCCAGCATTTT. It translates to CATGGAGPSNQPQHF.

As regards this clone: Other DNA sequences in the same sample also yield this CDR3. The chain carries TRBV9 and TRBJ1-5; no firm D call. Trimming took 0 bases from V and 0 from J, leaving 10 bases between them. CDR1 is SGDLS and CDR2 is YYNGEE in the germline V gene. This CDR3 is built from 16 residues. The CDR3, as DNA: TGTGCCAGCAGCGTAGGTGCAGATTATAGCAATCAGCCCCAGCATTTT. Its protein product is CASSVGADYSNQPQHF.

The chain combines TRBV5-8 with TRBJ2-3, with TRBD2 matching over 13 bases. CDR1 is SGHTS and CDR2 is YDEGEE in the germline V gene. The J segment lost 4 bases and the V segment lost 3 bases, leaving 11 bases of the junction unmatched. The CDR3 runs to 18 residues. The CDR3 DNA is TGTGCCAGCAGCTATTCAAGGGGACTAGCGGGGCGTCCAGATACGCAGTATTTT. This sequence encodes CASSYSRGLAGRPDTQYF.

The chain is built from TRBV24-1 and TRBJ2-3, with D possibly TRBD2 on 6 matching bases. CDR3 length equals 15 residues. The germline V gene encodes CDR1 KGHDR and CDR2 SFDVKD. V was shortened by 3 bases and J by 3 bases, with 12 bases between the two germline ends. DNA of the CDR3: TGTGCCACCAGTGATATCCAGGGAGGAACAGATACGCAGTATTTT. It is translated as CATSDIQGGTDTQYF.

The V call is TRBV3-1 (or the pseudogene TRBV3-2), the J call TRBJ1-2; no clear D gene. CDR1 LGHDT and CDR2 YNNKEL come from the germline V gene (reference sequence). CDR3 length: 16 residues. Trimming shortened V by 0 bases and J by 0 bases, and 11 bases separated the two germline ends. The CDR3 nucleotides are TGTGCCAGCAGCCAAGATGGCGGGATACCTAACTATGGCTACACCTTC. Amino acids: CASSQDGGIPNYGYTF.

This clone was counted between two and nine times. V usage is TRBV6-6 and J usage is TRBJ2-5; TRBD2 matches 8 bases. The CDR3 length is 17 residues. Germline V gene lookup returns CDR1 MNHNY and CDR2 SVGAGI (reference sequence). Trimming removed 5 bases from V and 1 base from J; junction bases left unmatched: 12. In DNA, the CDR3 is TGTGCCAGCAGTCAGTTTTCCGGCGCGGGGGGCCAAGAGACCCAGTACTTC. It specifies CASSQFSGAGGQETQYF.

This clone was observed a handful of times. J is TRBJ1-6 and V is TRBV30; D may be TRBD1 (6 bases). Germline V gene data show CDR1 as GTSNPN and CDR2 as SVGIG (reference sequence). This CDR3 has 13 amino acids. V was cut by 8 bases and J by 12 bases, with 20 bases left in between. CDR3: CATKGGYGGPLHF. The CDR3 bases are TGTGCCACAAAAGGGGGATACGGAGGACCCCTCCACTTT.

The J gene is TRBJ2-5, the V gene TRBV2; 12 nucleotides align to TRBD2. V gave up 3 bases and J gave up 4 bases; unmatched junction bases: 6. CDR1 is SNHLY, CDR2 FYNNEI, per germline. This CDR3 contains 16 residues. CDR3 coding DNA: TGTGCCAGCAGTGAGCCTAGCGGGGGGGGTGGAGAGACCCAGTACTTC. This translates into CASSEPSGGGGETQYF.

The rearrangement uses TRBV10-3 and TRBJ2-3; 8 bases match TRBD2. CDR3 length: 15 residues. CDR1 is ENHRY and CDR2 is SYGVKD in the germline V gene. The ends lost 3 bases at V and 4 bases at J; junction bases unmatched: 6. Here the CDR3 DNA reads TGTGCCATCAGTGATATCGTCGGGGGGGCAGATACGCAGTATTTT. Translation gives CAISDIVGGADTQYF.

The V gene is TRBV4-3, the J gene TRBJ1-2, with D maybe TRBD1 (6 bases). Germline CDR1 LGHNA, CDR2 YSLEER. CDR3 length: 14 amino acids. V lost 2 bases to trimming and J lost 4 bases, with 11 bases between them. CDR3 residues: CASSQRQDPYGYTF. The CDR3 DNA reads as TGCGCCAGCAGCCAAAGACAGGATCCCTATGGCTACACCTTC.

This clone has just a few counts. The chain joins TRBV5-4 to TRBJ2-7, with TRBD1 identical over 9 bases. V shed 5 bases and J 9 bases; nucleotides not matched to a gene: 9. There are 13 residues in the CDR3. Germline V gene sequence: CDR1 SGHNT, CDR2 YYREEE (reference sequence). The CDR3 here is CASSSGTGITQYF. The CDR3 DNA is TGTGCCAGCAGTTCCGGGACAGGGATAACGCAGTACTTC.

This chain links TRBV7-2 with TRBJ1-6, with 10 nucleotides matching TRBD1. Germline loops: CDR1 SGHTA, CDR2 FQGNSA. The CDR3 totals 15 residues. V lost 5 bases and J lost 10; bases outside the gene matches: 8. CDR3 protein: CASSPRTGGGSPLHF. The DNA for the CDR3 is TGTGCCAGCAGCCCCCGGACAGGGGGAGGATCACCCCTCCACTTT. Full variable domain (rest looked up from reference TRBV7-2 and TRBJ1-6): GAGVSQSPSNKVTEKGKDVELRCDPISGHTALYWYRQSLGQGLEFLIYFQGNSAPDKSGLPSDRFSAERTGGSVSTLTIQRTQQEDSAVYLCASSPRTGGGSPLHFGNGTRLTVT.

The count of this clone is one. This sequence joins TRBV7-3 and TRBJ1-5; TRBD1 is a possible D gene (5 bases). The germline gives CDR1 SGHTA, CDR2 FQGTGA. This CDR3 is built from 14 residues. V shed 4 bases and J shed 5 bases, with 12 bases lying between them. CDR3 in amino acids: CASSSHRYDQPQHF. DNA for the CDR3: TGTGCCAGCAGCTCCCACAGGTACGATCAGCCCCAGCATTTT.

J is TRBJ1-2 and V is TRBV5-1; 11 nucleotides align to TRBD1. The CDR3 is 15 amino acids. V was clipped by 0 bases and J by 2 bases; unmatched bases: 0. From germline, CDR1 is SGHRS and CDR2 YFSETQ. CDR3 in amino acids: CASSLGTGGNYGYTF. The CDR3 nucleotides are TGCGCCAGCAGCTTGGGGACAGGGGGCAACTATGGCTACACCTTC.

The chain couples TRBV30 to TRBJ2-7, with 11 bases matching TRBD2. This CDR3 spans 14 amino acids. J lost 4 bases, V lost 3 bases, and 5 bases had no gene match. Germline loops: CDR1 GTSNPN, CDR2 SVGIG (reference sequence). The CDR3 protein is CAWRASGGRYEQYF. CDR3 DNA sequence: TGTGCCTGGAGGGCTAGCGGGGGGCGGTACGAGCAGTACTTC.

This clone turned up a few times. The chain links TRBV29-1 to TRBJ1-1; D unclear. Germline values: CDR1 SQVTM, CDR2 ANQGSEA. Trimming shortened V by 4 bases and J by 3 bases, and 12 bases separated the two germline ends. The length of the CDR3 is 13 residues. The CDR3, as DNA: TGCAGCGTTGTGGTATTACTGGACACTGAAGCTTTCTTT. This codes for CSVVVLLDTEAFF.

This chain connects TRBV6-1 to TRBJ1-5; 10 bases are a match to TRBD1. There are 16 residues in the CDR3. J lost 6 bases, V lost 0 bases, and 5 bases had no gene match. Germline CDR1 MNHNS, CDR2 SASEGT. The CDR3 here is CASSEASTGGGQPQHF. CDR3 DNA sequence: TGTGCCAGCAGTGAAGCCTCGACAGGGGGCGGTCAGCCCCAGCATTTT.

A single count supports this clone. The genes are TRBV6-5 and TRBJ2-7; a weak D match, TRBD1 (6 bases). Germline loops: CDR1 MNHEY, CDR2 SVGAGI. Trimming left V 4 bases short and J 2 bases short, with 9 bases between. The CDR3 loop spans 13 amino acids. As DNA, the CDR3 is TGTGCCAGCAGTTTCGGACAGACCTACGAGCAGTACTTC. Protein sequence: CASSFGQTYEQYF.

The CDR3 DNA sequence: TGCGCCAGCAGCTTGCGTGACAGGGCTATCTATGGCTACACCTTC. This gives the protein CASSLRDRAIYGYTF. The chain combines TRBV5-1 with TRBJ1-2; TRBD1 agrees at 7 bases. The CDR3 has 15 residues. V shed 1 base and J 4 bases; nucleotides not matched to a gene: 7. CDR1 is SGHRS, CDR2 YFSETQ, per germline.

The chain joins TRBV9 to TRBJ2-1, with 11 bases that match TRBD1. The CDR3 consists of 16 residues. CDR1 SGDLS and CDR2 YYNGEE come from the germline V gene. With V trimmed by 2 bases and J by 6 bases, 7 bases remained unmatched. The chain's CDR3 is CASSVPGQGVRNEQFF. DNA for the CDR3: TGTGCCAGCAGCGTCCCGGGACAGGGGGTTCGCAATGAGCAGTTCTTC.

The V and J genes are TRBV6-2 or TRBV6-3 and TRBJ1-2, with 7 bases identical to TRBD1. This CDR3 has 15 residues. The J segment lost 5 bases and the V segment lost 4 bases, leaving 10 bases of the junction unmatched. Per the germline V gene, CDR1 is MNHEY and CDR2 is SVGEGT. The CDR3 sequence is CASSSPAGGEYGYTF. For the CDR3, the DNA is TGTGCCAGCAGTTCCCCGGCAGGGGGTGAATATGGCTACACCTTC.

V gene TRBV10-2 combines with J gene TRBJ1-2; 10 bases are shared with TRBD1. Germline V gives CDR1 WSHSY, CDR2 SAAADI. V shed 8 bases, J shed 0 bases, and the junction held 9 bases outside the gene matches. The CDR3 has 16 amino acids. The CDR3 loop is CASGGDRGRANYGYTF. Written as DNA, the CDR3 is TGCGCCAGCGGAGGGGACAGGGGACGGGCTAACTATGGCTACACCTTC.

The rearrangement links TRBV7-3 to TRBJ2-2, with unresolved D. The CDR3 length is 12 residues. Trimming pared 4 bases from V and 5 bases from J, leaving 5 bases between. The germline V gene encodes CDR1 SGHTA and CDR2 FQGTGA. In nucleotides, the CDR3 is TGTGCCAGCAGCTCCGAGACCGGGGAGCTGTTTTTT. Protein sequence: CASSSETGELFF.

CDR3 amino acids: CASSYRTASNNEQFF. In nucleotides, the CDR3 is TGTGCCAGCAGTTACAGGACAGCTAGTAACAATGAGCAGTTCTTC. The V call is TRBV6-5, the J call TRBJ2-1, with D perhaps matching TRBD1 (6 bases). Deletions cut 2 bases from V and 5 bases from J, with 13 bases between. The CDR3 totals 15 residues. Germline CDR1 and CDR2: MNHEY and SVGAGI.

The chain links TRBV7-2 to TRBJ2-1; 8 nucleotides line up with TRBD2. This CDR3 contains 16 residues. V was clipped by 5 bases and J by 3 bases; unmatched bases: 9. Germline V lookup: CDR1 SGHTA, CDR2 FQGNSA. In DNA, the CDR3 is TGTGCCAGCAGCCCCTCGGCGGGGGGCGGCTACAATGAGCAGTTCTTC. This gives the protein CASSPSAGGGYNEQFF.

V is TRBV10-1 and J is TRBJ2-4; TRBD2 aligns across 8 bases. V shed 10 bases and J 8 bases; nucleotides not matched to a gene: 22. The CDR3 consists of 17 residues. The germline CDR1 and CDR2 sequences are WNHNN and SYGVQD (reference sequence). The CDR3 DNA sequence: TGCGCCACTTCGCCTGGGGGGCGGGGGGCCCTTGAAGACATTCAGTACTTC. Its translation is CATSPGGRGALEDIQYF.